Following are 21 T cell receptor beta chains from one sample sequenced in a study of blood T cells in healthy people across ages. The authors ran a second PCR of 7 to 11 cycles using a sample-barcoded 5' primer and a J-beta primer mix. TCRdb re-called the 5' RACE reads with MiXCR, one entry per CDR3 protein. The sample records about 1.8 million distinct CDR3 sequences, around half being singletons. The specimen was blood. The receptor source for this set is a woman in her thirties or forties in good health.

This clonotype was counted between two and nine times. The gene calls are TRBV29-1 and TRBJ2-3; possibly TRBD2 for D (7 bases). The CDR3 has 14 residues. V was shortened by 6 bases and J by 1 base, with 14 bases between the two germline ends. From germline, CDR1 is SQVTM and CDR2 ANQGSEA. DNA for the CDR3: TGCAGCGTCGGGGGGCCGACCCGCACAGATACGCAGTATTTT. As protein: CSVGGPTRTDTQYF.

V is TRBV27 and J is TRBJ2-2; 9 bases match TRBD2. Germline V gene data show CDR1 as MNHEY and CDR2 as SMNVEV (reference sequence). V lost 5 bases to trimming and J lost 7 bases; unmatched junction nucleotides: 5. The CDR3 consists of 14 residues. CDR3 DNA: TGTGCCAGCAGTAAGTCGACTAGCGGCGGGGAGCTGTTTTTT. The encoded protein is CASSKSTSGGELFF.

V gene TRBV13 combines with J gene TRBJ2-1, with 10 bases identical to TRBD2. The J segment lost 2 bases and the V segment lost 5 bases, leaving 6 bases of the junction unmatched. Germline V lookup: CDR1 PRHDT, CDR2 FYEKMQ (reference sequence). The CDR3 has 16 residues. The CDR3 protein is CASSPQRGGPYNEQFF. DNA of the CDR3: TGTGCCAGCAGCCCCCAGCGGGGGGGCCCCTACAATGAGCAGTTCTTC.

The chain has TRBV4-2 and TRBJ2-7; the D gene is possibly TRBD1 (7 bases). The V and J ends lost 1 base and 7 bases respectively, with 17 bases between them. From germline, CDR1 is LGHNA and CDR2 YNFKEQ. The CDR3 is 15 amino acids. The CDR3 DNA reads TGTGCCAGCAGCCAAGTAGGAGGGGGCGCGGGGGAGCAGTACTTC. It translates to CASSQVGGGAGEQYF.

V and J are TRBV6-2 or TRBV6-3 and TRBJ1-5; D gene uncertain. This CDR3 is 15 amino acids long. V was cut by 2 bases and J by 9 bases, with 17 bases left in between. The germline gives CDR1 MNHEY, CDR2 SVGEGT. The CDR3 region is CASSYGSLSEGPQHF. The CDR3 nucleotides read TGTGCCAGCAGTTACGGTTCACTGTCGGAGGGGCCCCAGCATTTT.

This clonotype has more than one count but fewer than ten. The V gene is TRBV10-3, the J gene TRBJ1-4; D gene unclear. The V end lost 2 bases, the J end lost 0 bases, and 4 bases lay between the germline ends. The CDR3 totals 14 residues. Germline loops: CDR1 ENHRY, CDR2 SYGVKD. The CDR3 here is CAISEGSTNEKLFF. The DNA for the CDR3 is TGTGCCATCAGTGAGGGATCAACTAATGAAAAACTGTTTTTT.

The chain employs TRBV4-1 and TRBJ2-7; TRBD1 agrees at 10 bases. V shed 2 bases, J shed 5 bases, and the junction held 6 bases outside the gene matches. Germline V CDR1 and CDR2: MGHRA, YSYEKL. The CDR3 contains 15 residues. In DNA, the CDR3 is TGCGCCAGCAGCCAAAGACAGGGGGCCACCCACGAGCAGTACTTC. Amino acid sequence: CASSQRQGATHEQYF.

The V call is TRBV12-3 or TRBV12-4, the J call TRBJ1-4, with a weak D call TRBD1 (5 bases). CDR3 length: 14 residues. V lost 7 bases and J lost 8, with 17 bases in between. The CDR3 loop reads CASTPWQGGEKLFF. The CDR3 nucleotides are TGTGCCAGCACCCCCTGGCAGGGCGGAGAAAAACTGTTTTTT.

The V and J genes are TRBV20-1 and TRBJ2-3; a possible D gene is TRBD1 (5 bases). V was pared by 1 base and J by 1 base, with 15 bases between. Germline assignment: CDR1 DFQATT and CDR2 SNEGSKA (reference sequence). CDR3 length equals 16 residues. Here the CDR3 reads CSARGGRGYGTDTQYF. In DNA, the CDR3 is TGCAGTGCTAGAGGGGGAAGGGGATACGGCACAGATACGCAGTATTTT.

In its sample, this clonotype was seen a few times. DNA for the CDR3: TGCAGTGCTCCCGGGACAGGGAACGGCGAGCAGTACTTC. Protein product: CSAPGTGNGEQYF. V gene TRBV20-1 combines with J gene TRBJ2-7; 9 nucleotides align to TRBD1. J lost 6 bases, V lost 5 bases, and 8 bases had no gene match. The CDR3 spans 13 residues. Germline-derived CDR1 and CDR2 are DFQATT and SNEGSKA (reference sequence).

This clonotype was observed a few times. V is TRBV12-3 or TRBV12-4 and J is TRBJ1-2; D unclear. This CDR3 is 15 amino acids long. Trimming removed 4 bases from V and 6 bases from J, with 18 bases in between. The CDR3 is CASSSSGRQWDGYTF. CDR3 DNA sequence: TGTGCCAGCAGTTCATCTGGACGTCAATGGGATGGCTACACCTTC.

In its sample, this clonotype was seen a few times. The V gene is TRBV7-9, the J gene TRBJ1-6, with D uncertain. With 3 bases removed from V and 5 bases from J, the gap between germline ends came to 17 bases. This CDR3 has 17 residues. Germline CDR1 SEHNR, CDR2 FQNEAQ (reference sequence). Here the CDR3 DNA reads TGTGCCAGCAGCTTCGAAGCGGGTCTACCCGATAATTCACCCCTCCACTTT. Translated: CASSFEAGLPDNSPLHF.

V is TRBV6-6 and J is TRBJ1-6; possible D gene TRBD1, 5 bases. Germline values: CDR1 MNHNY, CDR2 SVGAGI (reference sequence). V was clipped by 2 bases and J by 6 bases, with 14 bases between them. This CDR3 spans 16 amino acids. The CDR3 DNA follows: TGTGCCAGCAGTTACGGGGGGAGGCAGGCTAATTCACCCCTCCACTTT. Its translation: CASSYGGRQANSPLHF.

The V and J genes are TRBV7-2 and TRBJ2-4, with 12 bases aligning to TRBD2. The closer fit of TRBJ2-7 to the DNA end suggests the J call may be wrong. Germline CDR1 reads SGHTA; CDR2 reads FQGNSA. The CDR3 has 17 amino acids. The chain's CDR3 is CASSLYALAGGAYEQYF. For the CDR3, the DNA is TGTGCCAGCAGCTTATATGCGCTAGCGGGGGGGGCGTACGAGCAGTACTTC.

The CDR3 DNA reads TGTGCCAGCATTGGGACAGCTCGGGGGGAAAAACTGTTTTTT. Residues: CASIGTARGEKLFF. The gene calls are TRBV28 and TRBJ1-4, with 7 bases matching TRBD1. V dropped 7 bases and J dropped 8; count of bases not matched to a gene: 10. Per the germline V gene, CDR1 is MDHEN and CDR2 is SYDVKM. This CDR3 is built from 14 residues.

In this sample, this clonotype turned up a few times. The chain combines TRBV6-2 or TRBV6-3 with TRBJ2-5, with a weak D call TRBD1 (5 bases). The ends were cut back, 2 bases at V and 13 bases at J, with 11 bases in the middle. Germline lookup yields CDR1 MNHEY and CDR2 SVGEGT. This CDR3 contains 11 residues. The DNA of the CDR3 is TGTGCCAGCAGTTACGGACAATCGTTGTACTTC. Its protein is CASSYGQSLYF.

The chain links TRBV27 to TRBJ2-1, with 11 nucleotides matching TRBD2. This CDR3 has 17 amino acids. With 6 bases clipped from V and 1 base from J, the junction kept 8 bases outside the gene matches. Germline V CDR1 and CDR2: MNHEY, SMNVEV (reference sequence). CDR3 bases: TGTGCCAGCAGCCCATCCGGGACTAGCGGATCCTACAATGAGCAGTTCTTC. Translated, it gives CASSPSGTSGSYNEQFF.

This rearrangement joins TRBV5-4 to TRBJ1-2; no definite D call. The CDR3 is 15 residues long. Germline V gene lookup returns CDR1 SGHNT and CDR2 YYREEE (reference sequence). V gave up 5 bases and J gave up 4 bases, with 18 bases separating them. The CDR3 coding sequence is TGTGCCAGCAGTCCCCGACCCCCATTGGGCTATGGCTACACCTTC. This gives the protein CASSPRPPLGYGYTF.

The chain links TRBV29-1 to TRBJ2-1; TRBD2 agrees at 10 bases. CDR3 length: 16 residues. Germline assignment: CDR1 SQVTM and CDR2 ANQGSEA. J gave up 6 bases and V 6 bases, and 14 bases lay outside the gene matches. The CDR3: CSVAGTTSGVANEQFF. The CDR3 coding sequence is TGCAGCGTGGCCGGAACTACTAGCGGGGTCGCCAATGAGCAGTTCTTC.

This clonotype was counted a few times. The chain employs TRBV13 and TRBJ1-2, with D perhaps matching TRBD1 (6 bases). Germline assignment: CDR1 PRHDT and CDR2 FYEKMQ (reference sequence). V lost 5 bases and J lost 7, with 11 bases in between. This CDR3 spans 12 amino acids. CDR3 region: CASSTRGSGYTF. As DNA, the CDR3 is TGTGCCAGCAGCACCAGGGGTTCTGGCTACACCTTC.

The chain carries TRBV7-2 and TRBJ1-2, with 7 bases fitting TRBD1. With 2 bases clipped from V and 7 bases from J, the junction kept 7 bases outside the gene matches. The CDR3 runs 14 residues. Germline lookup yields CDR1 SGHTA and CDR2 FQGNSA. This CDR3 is CASSLRGGDGGYTF. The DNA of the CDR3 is TGTGCCAGCAGCTTAAGAGGGGGCGATGGTGGCTACACCTTC.